What follows describes a single T cell receptor beta chain. The target antigen is unknown. The CDR3 consists of 15 residues. CDR1 and CDR2 (germline): SGHDT, YYEEEE. V lost 1 base and J lost 7, with 12 bases in between. These data come from a study of T cell responses to AZD1222 COVID-19 vaccine. Study findings and constraints: The study identified only six AZD1222 recipients as seropositive at baseline. Donor demographics were predominantly white British with a female majority; clonal diversity may be underestimated.

Data came from immunoSEQ multiplex PCR; TCRdb stores just in-frame clones and leaves some out. The table has 110,000 to 150,000 clones, about 92% seen once. The V gene is TRBV5-6, the J gene TRBJ1-6, with D possibly matching TRBD1 (5 bases). This clonotype was sampled from an adult who received the AZD1222 COVID-19 vaccine. Sample: peripheral blood, taken 28 days after the second AZD1222 dose. The CDR3, as DNA: TGTGCCAGCAGCTTGAGAGGGGCGCGGAATTCACCCCTCCACTTT. Its protein is CASSLRGARNSPLHF.